One sample yielded the 21 T cell receptor beta chains listed below, sequenced in a study of shared clonotypes between healthy human individuals. TCRdb's table, derived via immunoSEQ multiplex PCR, lists solely in-frame clones and lacks some. The sample contains around 2,000,000 clones, about 95% of which appear only once. Naive CD8 cells lacked CD45RO, underwent positive selection for CCR7 and left out terminally differentiated effector memory CD45RA+ cells. Sequencing was performed on naive CD8+ T cells sorted from blood. These TCRs come from a man in his late teens or twenties in good health.

The chain carries TRBV9 and TRBJ2-7; D might be TRBD1 or TRBD2, each matching 5 bases. The V and J ends lost 4 bases and 7 bases respectively, with 15 bases between them. CDR1 is SGDLS and CDR2 is YYNGEE in the germline V gene. The CDR3 totals 13 residues. The DNA for the CDR3 is TGTGCCAGCAGCCGGGACGGTATAAGGGAGCAGTACTTC. Translated, it gives CASSRDGIREQYF.

V is TRBV11-2 and J is TRBJ2-3; 8 bases agree with TRBD2. The CDR3 has 18 residues. CDR1 and CDR2 (germline): SGHAT, FQNNGV. The ends lost 0 bases at V and 2 bases at J; junction bases unmatched: 10. CDR3 nucleotide sequence: TGTGCCAGCAGCTTAGATCACGTCCTAGCGGGCACCACAGATACGCAGTATTTT. Protein sequence: CASSLDHVLAGTTDTQYF. Supplemented by reference TRBV11-2 and TRBJ2-3, the full variable domain reads EAGVAQSPRYKIIEKRQSVAFWCNPISGHATLYWYQQILGQGPKLLIQFQNNGVVDDSQLPKDRFSAERLKGVDSTLKIQPAKLEDSAVYLCASSLDHVLAGTTDTQYFGPGTRLTVL.

This sequence joins TRBV6-5 and TRBJ2-2; D remains unclear. There are 12 residues in the CDR3. Per germline, CDR1 MNHEY and CDR2 SVGAGI. The V end was cut by 6 bases, the J end by 8 bases, with 10 bases between. In DNA form, the CDR3 reads TGTGCCAGCAGCCTGTTACTGGGGGAGCTGTTTTTT. It is translated as CASSLLLGELFF.

The V and J genes are TRBV13 and TRBJ1-2; the D gene is possibly TRBD1 (6 bases). The CDR3 covers 15 residues. The germline V gene encodes CDR1 PRHDT and CDR2 FYEKMQ (reference sequence). V dropped 5 bases and J dropped 2 bases, with 15 bases sitting between them. CDR3 coding DNA: TGTGCCAGCAGCGCTCCCACAGGGTTAAACTATGGCTACACCTTC. It codes for CASSAPTGLNYGYTF.

This clone was observed a handful of times. This same CDR3 is encoded by further DNA sequences in the sample. The V and J genes are TRBV27 and TRBJ1-5; D is ambiguous. Germline V gene data show CDR1 as MNHEY and CDR2 as SMNVEV (reference sequence). V was trimmed by 2 bases and J by 3 bases, leaving 8 bases between them. The CDR3 has 14 residues. The chain's CDR3 is CASSLGQANQPQHF. The CDR3 region has the DNA TGTGCCAGCAGTTTAGGGCAGGCCAATCAGCCCCAGCATTTT.

V usage is TRBV4-1 and J usage is TRBJ2-7; 8 bases map to TRBD1. Germline CDR1 is MGHRA and CDR2 is YSYEKL. This CDR3 comprises 15 residues. Trimming cost V 1 base and J 3 bases; bases outside gene matches: 5. CDR3 amino acids: CASSQGTGIVYEQYF. The CDR3 DNA reads as TGCGCCAGCAGCCAAGGGACAGGGATAGTCTACGAGCAGTACTTC.

With regard to this clone: This sample also contains other DNA sequences that code for the same CDR3. CDR3 bases: TGCGCCAGCTCGCCAAGGGGCTCCTACAATGAGCAGTTCTTC. Translation: CASSPRGSYNEQFF. The rearrangement uses TRBV4-1 and TRBJ2-1, with D perhaps TRBD1 (5 bases). The CDR3 loop spans 14 amino acids. Germline V gene lookup returns CDR1 MGHRA and CDR2 YSYEKL. Trimming left V 8 bases short and J 0 bases short, with 11 bases between.

The chain combines TRBV5-1 with TRBJ2-7; D call uncertain. V was cut by 4 bases and J by 2 bases, with 13 bases left in between. CDR3 size: 14 residues. Germline loops: CDR1 SGHRS, CDR2 YFSETQ. CDR3 sequence (DNA): TGCGCCAGCAGCGAGGTGGGTGGAACCTACGAGCAGTACTTC. It codes for CASSEVGGTYEQYF.

The CDR3 coding sequence is TGTGCCAGCCTCTCCTCCGGGAGTTCGAACACTGAAGCTTTCTTT. Translation gives CASLSSGSSNTEAFF. V gene TRBV13 combines with J gene TRBJ1-1; D is ambiguous. Germline lookup yields CDR1 PRHDT and CDR2 FYEKMQ (reference sequence). Trimming removed 8 bases at V and 1 base at J, with 17 bases between. CDR3 length equals 15 residues.

The chain carries TRBV30 and TRBJ1-1; TRBD1 agrees at 10 bases. The CDR3 has 14 amino acids. Germline V gene lookup returns CDR1 GTSNPN and CDR2 SVGIG (reference sequence). After removal of 5 bases from V and 1 base from J, the junction contained 4 bases not matched to a gene. CDR3 sequence: CAWRRQGANTEAFF. As DNA, the CDR3 is TGTGCCTGGCGCAGACAGGGGGCGAACACTGAAGCTTTCTTT.

The chain joins TRBV5-6 to TRBJ2-7, with D uncertain. This CDR3 is 14 amino acids long. Germline-derived CDR1 and CDR2 are SGHDT and YYEEEE. V was cut by 1 base and J by 5 bases, with 13 bases left in between. The CDR3 sequence: CASSLLDGTDEQYF. The CDR3, as DNA: TGTGCCAGCAGCTTGTTGGACGGTACGGACGAGCAGTACTTC.

The sample holds one count of this clone. The gene calls are TRBV27 and TRBJ2-2; 9 positions match TRBD2. The CDR3 is 15 residues long. The V and J ends lost 7 bases and 2 bases, in that order; junction bases with no gene match: 5. Germline loops: CDR1 MNHEY, CDR2 SMNVEV (reference sequence). The CDR3 sequence is CASTTTSGNTGELFF. The DNA for the CDR3 is TGTGCCAGCACTACGACTAGCGGTAACACCGGGGAGCTGTTTTTT.

V usage is TRBV9 and J usage is TRBJ2-3; the D is unclear. The CDR3 loop spans 15 amino acids. Germline V gives CDR1 SGDLS, CDR2 YYNGEE. V was pared by 4 bases and J by 3 bases, with 15 bases between. CDR3 residues: CASSISGPKTDTQYF. CDR3 coding DNA: TGTGCCAGCAGCATTTCCGGTCCAAAAACAGATACGCAGTATTTT.

This CDR3 is CAIVTGHQETQYF. In DNA form, the CDR3 reads TGTGCCATCGTTACGGGACACCAAGAGACCCAGTACTTC. This rearrangement joins TRBV7-9 to TRBJ2-5; D may match TRBD1 or TRBD2 (5 bases each). The germline CDR1 and CDR2 sequences are SEHNR and FQNEAQ (reference sequence). The germline V and J ends were trimmed by 10 bases and 0 bases, with 12 bases remaining between them. This CDR3 spans 13 amino acids.

The genes are TRBV11-3 and TRBJ2-1; TRBD2 matches 8 bases. Germline lookup yields CDR1 SGHNT and CDR2 YENEEA. The CDR3 runs to 15 residues. V gave up 1 base and J gave up 3 bases; unmatched junction bases: 2. CDR3 sequence (DNA): TGTGCCAGCAGCTTAGCCACTAGCGGCTACAATGAGCAGTTCTTC. This translates into CASSLATSGYNEQFF.

The chain's CDR3 is CASSFFGGTEAFF. Written as DNA, the CDR3 is TGTGCCAGCAGCTTCTTCGGCGGTACTGAAGCTTTCTTT. This chain links TRBV7-6 with TRBJ1-1; no reliable D call. Germline-derived CDR1 and CDR2 are SGHVS and FNYEAQ. The CDR3 consists of 13 residues. V lost 3 bases and J lost 5, with 10 bases in between.

The chain employs TRBV7-2 and TRBJ1-5, with no clear D. This CDR3 contains 20 residues. Germline V gene lookup returns CDR1 SGHTA and CDR2 FQGNSA. V lost 0 bases to trimming and J lost 0 bases, with 21 bases between them. CDR3 residues: CASSLAPSFSWAASNQPQHF. The CDR3 DNA reads TGTGCCAGCAGCTTAGCGCCTTCTTTTAGTTGGGCTGCTAGCAATCAGCCCCAGCATTTT. Together with reference TRBV7-2 and TRBJ1-5, the CDR3 gives the full variable domain: GAGVSQSPSNKVTEKGKDVELRCDPISGHTALYWYRQSLGQGLEFLIYFQGNSAPDKSGLPSDRFSAERTGGSVSTLTIQRTQQEDSAVYLCASSLAPSFSWAASNQPQHFGDGTRLSIL.

The chain is built from TRBV5-1 and TRBJ2-1, with D unresolved. This CDR3 has 13 residues. The germline CDR1 and CDR2 sequences are SGHRS and YFSETQ. V was trimmed by 0 bases and J by 8 bases, leaving 9 bases between them. CDR3 loop: CASSLGLLDEQFF. Here the CDR3 DNA reads TGCGCCAGCAGCTTGGGGCTTTTGGATGAGCAGTTCTTC.

The chain links TRBV9 to TRBJ2-3; TRBD1 might be the D (6 bases). Germline CDR1 SGDLS, CDR2 YYNGEE. V was trimmed by 3 bases and J by 2 bases, leaving 19 bases between them. The CDR3 covers 17 residues. The CDR3 coding sequence is TGTGCCAGCAGCGATGGAAACAGGGACCCCTCCACAGATACGCAGTATTTT. This translates into CASSDGNRDPSTDTQYF.

As regards this clone: Other DNA sequences of this sample code for an identical CDR3. CDR3 nucleotides: TGTGCCAGCAGCTTCGGGAATGAAAAACTGTTTTTT. It yields the protein CASSFGNEKLFF. The V and J genes are TRBV7-9 and TRBJ1-4; no definite D call. Germline lookup yields CDR1 SEHNR and CDR2 FQNEAQ (reference sequence). This CDR3 contains 12 residues. The germline V and J ends were trimmed by 3 bases and 5 bases, with 4 bases remaining between them.

This clone has only one observation. J is TRBJ2-5 and V is TRBV5-4; 8 bases align to TRBD2. The CDR3 is made up of 15 amino acids. The germline V gene encodes CDR1 SGHNT and CDR2 YYREEE (reference sequence). Losses at the gene ends were 1 base for V and 5 bases for J; bases not matched to a gene: 7. CDR3 in DNA: TGTGCCAGCAGCTTGAGGCTAGCGGGTCCTGAGACCCAGTACTTC. This codes for CASSLRLAGPETQYF.